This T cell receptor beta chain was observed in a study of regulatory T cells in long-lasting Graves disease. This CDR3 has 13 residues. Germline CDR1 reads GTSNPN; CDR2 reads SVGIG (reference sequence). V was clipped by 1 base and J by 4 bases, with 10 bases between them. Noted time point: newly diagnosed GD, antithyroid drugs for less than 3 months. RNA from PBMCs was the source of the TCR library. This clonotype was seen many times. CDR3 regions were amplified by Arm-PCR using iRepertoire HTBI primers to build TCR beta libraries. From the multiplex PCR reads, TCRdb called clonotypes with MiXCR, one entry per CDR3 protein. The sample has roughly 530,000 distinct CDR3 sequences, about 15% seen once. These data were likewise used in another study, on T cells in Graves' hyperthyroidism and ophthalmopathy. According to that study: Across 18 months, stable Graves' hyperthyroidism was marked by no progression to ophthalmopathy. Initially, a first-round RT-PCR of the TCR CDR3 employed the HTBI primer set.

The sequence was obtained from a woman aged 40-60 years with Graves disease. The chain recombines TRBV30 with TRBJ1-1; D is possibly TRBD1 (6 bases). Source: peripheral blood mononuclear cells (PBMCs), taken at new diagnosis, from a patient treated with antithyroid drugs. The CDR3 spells CAWSAGHLTEAFF. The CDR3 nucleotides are TGTGCCTGGAGTGCGGGACACCTCACTGAAGCTTTCTTT. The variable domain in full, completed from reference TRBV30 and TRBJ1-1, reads SQTIHQWPATLVQPVGSPLSLECTVEGTSNPNLYWYRQAAGRGLQLLFYSVGIGQISSEVPQNLSASRPQDRQFILSSKKLLLSDSGFYLCAWSAGHLTEAFFGQGTRLTVV.